Ten or more counts support the clone carrying this T cell receptor (beta chain). What it binds is unknown. Via MiXCR, TCRdb re-called the reads, giving one row per CDR3 protein. The table has around 740,000 distinct CDR3 sequences, less than 40% seen once; the top ten hold more than 2.5%. This specimen comes from a study of T cell repertoires in cytomegalovirus infection. Study results and limitations: HLA-C-restricted, CMV-specific TCR beta clonotypes were dominant ex vivo.

This CDR3 spans 14 amino acids. V lost 0 bases and J 2 bases, leaving 7 bases between the germline ends. The germline CDR1 and CDR2 sequences are SGHVS and FNYEAQ. The specimen sequenced was PBMCs. The TCR was taken from a human donor in good health (CMV status not recorded). Some clones in this sample may be carry-over from other donors' samples. This chain links TRBV7-6 with TRBJ1-2; D is unclear. Here the CDR3 DNA reads TGTGCCAGCAGCTTAGCCGGTGGAAACTATGGCTACACCTTC. It is translated as CASSLAGGNYGYTF.